Listed below are T cell receptor beta chains from one sample, sequenced in a study of shared clonotypes between healthy human individuals. This table comes from immunoSEQ multiplex PCR, and its TCRdb copy is limited to in-frame clones, with some not included. Of approximately 530,000 clones in the sample, roughly 95% were seen once. Sequenced input: naive CD4+ T cells sorted from blood. Every receptor here comes from a woman in her twenties or thirties in good health. Each CDR3 is given with its conserved first and last residue. The D gene is left open where the match is weak. The size field is filled for only some rows; it gives once, few, many or a size class.

d_call: TRBD1
j_call: TRBJ1-3
v_call: TRBV10-3
clone_size: .
cdr3_nt: TGTGCCATCAGCGGGACAGTCGACTCTGGAAACACCATATATTTT
cdr3_aa: CAISGTVDSGNTIYF

d_call: TRBD2
j_call: TRBJ2-7
v_call: TRBV7-9
clone_size: .
cdr3_nt: TGTGCCAGCAGCTTAGGGAGCGGGAGAGGAGAGCAGTACTTC
cdr3_aa: CASSLGSGRGEQYF

d_call: .
j_call: TRBJ1-5
v_call: TRBV19
clone_size: .
cdr3_nt: TGTGCCAGTAGTATCCGGGACCCTAATCAGCCCCAGCATTTT
cdr3_aa: CASSIRDPNQPQHF

d_call: .
j_call: TRBJ2-2
v_call: TRBV14
clone_size: .
cdr3_nt: TGTGCCAGCAGCCAAGTTCGCGGGGCGAACACCGGGGAGCTGTTTTTT
cdr3_aa: CASSQVRGANTGELFF

d_call: TRBD2
j_call: TRBJ2-1
v_call: TRBV7-8
clone_size: .
cdr3_nt: TGTGCCAGCAGCTACCCCGCCCGGACTAGCACTCAAGTAACCCGTGAGCAGTTCTTC
cdr3_aa: CASSYPARTSTQVTREQFF

d_call: .
j_call: TRBJ2-2
v_call: TRBV4-2
clone_size: .
cdr3_nt: TGTGCCAGCAGCCAGGACACTCGCGCCACCGGGGAGCTGTTTTTT
cdr3_aa: CASSQDTRATGELFF

d_call: .
j_call: TRBJ1-5
v_call: TRBV28
clone_size: .
cdr3_nt: TGTGCCAGCAGTTTAGTCCAGGGTGGTCAGCCCCAGCATTTT
cdr3_aa: CASSLVQGGQPQHF

d_call: .
j_call: TRBJ2-7
v_call: TRBV9
clone_size: .
cdr3_nt: TGTGCCAGCAGCGCCGGGTCTGCGGAATCCTACGAGCAGTACTTC
cdr3_aa: CASSAGSAESYEQYF

d_call: .
j_call: TRBJ1-2
v_call: TRBV30
clone_size: .
cdr3_nt: TGTGCCTGCGGGGGAGAGGCACAAGGACGTGGCTACACCTTC
cdr3_aa: CACGGEAQGRGYTF

d_call: .
j_call: TRBJ2-3
v_call: TRBV15
clone_size: .
cdr3_nt: TGTGCCACCAGCAGAGATTCCCCGGGCACAGATACGCAGTATTTT
cdr3_aa: CATSRDSPGTDTQYF

d_call: .
j_call: TRBJ1-1
v_call: TRBV28
clone_size: .
cdr3_nt: TGTGCCAGCAATTTACCGAACACTGAAGCTTTCTTT
cdr3_aa: CASNLPNTEAFF

d_call: TRBD2
j_call: TRBJ2-3
v_call: TRBV19
clone_size: .
cdr3_nt: TGTGCCAGTAAAATAGCGGGGAGCACAGATACGCAGTATTTT
cdr3_aa: CASKIAGSTDTQYF

d_call: TRBD2
j_call: TRBJ2-1
v_call: TRBV5-1
clone_size: .
cdr3_nt: TGCGCCAGCAGCGTCACTAGCGGGAGCTCCTACAATGAGCAGTTCTTC
cdr3_aa: CASSVTSGSSYNEQFF

d_call: .
j_call: TRBJ2-1
v_call: TRBV7-3
clone_size: .
cdr3_nt: TGTGCCAGCAGCCTTGGCTCTACGGCTTATAAGCAGTTCTTC
cdr3_aa: CASSLGSTAYKQFF

d_call: .
j_call: TRBJ1-2
v_call: TRBV5-1
clone_size: .
cdr3_nt: TGCGCCAGCAGCCCGAGTGAAACTCTATTTGGCTACACCTTC
cdr3_aa: CASSPSETLFGYTF

d_call: .
j_call: TRBJ2-7
v_call: TRBV19
clone_size: .
cdr3_nt: TGTGCCAGTACCCCCTCCGGAGTAGGATACTACGAGCAGTACTTC
cdr3_aa: CASTPSGVGYYEQYF

d_call: .
j_call: TRBJ1-1
v_call: TRBV6-5
clone_size: .
cdr3_nt: TGTGCCAGCAGTTACTCTGCGGTGCGGGTCACTGAAGCTTTCTTT
cdr3_aa: CASSYSAVRVTEAFF

d_call: TRBD1
j_call: TRBJ1-5
v_call: TRBV28
clone_size: once
cdr3_nt: TGTGCCAGCAGTCCGACGGACAGGGCGAATCAGCCCCAGCATTTT
cdr3_aa: CASSPTDRANQPQHF

d_call: .
j_call: TRBJ1-5
v_call: TRBV4-1
clone_size: once
cdr3_nt: TGCGCCAGCAGCCAATTCTTGTTTGCGGCGAATCAGCCCCAGCATTTT
cdr3_aa: CASSQFLFAANQPQHF

d_call: .
j_call: TRBJ2-1
v_call: TRBV4-2
clone_size: once
cdr3_nt: TGTGCCAGCAGCCAAGACCCCCAGGGCGGTGAGCAGTTCTTC
cdr3_aa: CASSQDPQGGEQFF

d_call: TRBD1
j_call: TRBJ1-4
v_call: TRBV6-6
clone_size: .
cdr3_nt: TGTGCCAGCAGCGGGGGACAGGGGGTAAAACTGTTTTTT
cdr3_aa: CASSGGQGVKLFF

d_call: TRBD2
j_call: TRBJ2-3
v_call: TRBV7-9
clone_size: .
cdr3_nt: TGTGCCAGCAGCTTAGCGTGGACTAGCGGGATCACAGATACGCAGTATTTT
cdr3_aa: CASSLAWTSGITDTQYF

d_call: .
j_call: TRBJ2-2
v_call: TRBV6-5
clone_size: once
cdr3_nt: TGTGCCAGCAGTTACTCGACTAGACCGCACACCGGGGAGCTGTTTTTT
cdr3_aa: CASSYSTRPHTGELFF

d_call: TRBD1
j_call: TRBJ1-2
v_call: TRBV28
clone_size: .
cdr3_nt: TGTGCCAGCACAGTTTACCCAGGGGGCGATGGCTACACCTTC
cdr3_aa: CASTVYPGGDGYTF

d_call: .
j_call: TRBJ2-7
v_call: TRBV28
clone_size: .
cdr3_nt: TGTGCCAGCAGTTTTCAGGGAAACGGACCCTACGAGCAGTACTTC
cdr3_aa: CASSFQGNGPYEQYF

d_call: .
j_call: TRBJ2-1
v_call: TRBV11-2
clone_size: .
cdr3_nt: TGTGCCAGCGGAGTTAATGAGCAGTTCTTC
cdr3_aa: CASGVNEQFF

d_call: .
j_call: TRBJ2-7
v_call: TRBV28
clone_size: .
cdr3_nt: TGTGCCAGCAGTCCCCTTAACTACGAGCAGTACTTC
cdr3_aa: CASSPLNYEQYF

d_call: TRBD2
j_call: TRBJ2-1
v_call: TRBV28
clone_size: .
cdr3_nt: TGTGCCAGCAGCCGCGTCTCGGGAGGCGTGTACAATGAGCAGTTCTTC
cdr3_aa: CASSRVSGGVYNEQFF

d_call: .
j_call: TRBJ1-2
v_call: TRBV7-8
clone_size: .
cdr3_nt: TGTGCCAGCAGCCCGAGGGACATACCCTTCCCTAGCGGCTACACCTTC
cdr3_aa: CASSPRDIPFPSGYTF

d_call: TRBD2
j_call: TRBJ2-7
v_call: TRBV29-1
clone_size: .
cdr3_nt: TGCAGCGTCCGGGGGGGCACCTACGAGCAGTACTTC
cdr3_aa: CSVRGGTYEQYF

d_call: TRBD2
j_call: TRBJ2-7
v_call: TRBV19
clone_size: .
cdr3_nt: TGTGCCAGTAGTCCAGGACTAGCGGGAGGGTACTACGAGCAGTACTTC
cdr3_aa: CASSPGLAGGYYEQYF

d_call: .
j_call: TRBJ1-2
v_call: TRBV6-1
clone_size: .
cdr3_nt: TGTGCCAGCAGTGAATTGTCGGGGCAGAACTATGGCTACACCTTC
cdr3_aa: CASSELSGQNYGYTF

d_call: .
j_call: TRBJ2-2
v_call: TRBV15
clone_size: .
cdr3_nt: TGTGCCACCAGCGGAGCATTGTACAGGCGCCGCAACACCGGGGAGCTGTTTTTT
cdr3_aa: CATSGALYRRRNTGELFF

d_call: TRBD2
j_call: TRBJ2-7
v_call: TRBV28
clone_size: .
cdr3_nt: TGTGCCAGCAGGACTAGCGGGAGTGTGTACGAGCAGTACTTC
cdr3_aa: CASRTSGSVYEQYF

d_call: .
j_call: TRBJ2-7
v_call: TRBV7-8
clone_size: .
cdr3_nt: TGTGCCAGCAGCACGACGAGGGACCTACCCTACGAGCAGTACTTC
cdr3_aa: CASSTTRDLPYEQYF

d_call: .
j_call: TRBJ2-1
v_call: TRBV5-1
clone_size: once
cdr3_nt: TGCGCCAGCAGCTTGAGAACATCCACCTACAATGAGCAGTTCTTC
cdr3_aa: CASSLRTSTYNEQFF

d_call: TRBD2
j_call: TRBJ2-2
v_call: TRBV27
clone_size: .
cdr3_nt: TGTGCCCACCGGGGGGTCGGTCCCGGGGAGCTGTTTTTT
cdr3_aa: CAHRGVGPGELFF

d_call: .
j_call: TRBJ1-1
v_call: TRBV6-5
clone_size: .
cdr3_nt: TGTGCCAGCAGGCAACTTCGGAACACTGAAGCTTTCTTT
cdr3_aa: CASRQLRNTEAFF

d_call: TRBD1
j_call: TRBJ2-7
v_call: TRBV7-9
clone_size: .
cdr3_nt: TGTGCCAGCAGCTTGACAGGGGTGAGCTCCTACGAGCAGTACTTC
cdr3_aa: CASSLTGVSSYEQYF

d_call: .
j_call: TRBJ1-1
v_call: TRBV5-4
clone_size: .
cdr3_nt: TGTGCCAGCAGCTTGGGGGCCAGGGCCCACACTGAAGCTTTCTTT
cdr3_aa: CASSLGARAHTEAFF

d_call: .
j_call: TRBJ2-1
v_call: TRBV5-1
clone_size: .
cdr3_nt: TGCGCCAGCAGCTTCAGCGCCCCCAACCTGGGGCAGTTCTTC
cdr3_aa: CASSFSAPNLGQFF

d_call: TRBD1
j_call: TRBJ1-4
v_call: TRBV5-8
clone_size: .
cdr3_nt: TGTGCCAGCAGCGTCCCCGGGACAGGGTTAGAAAAACTGTTTTTT
cdr3_aa: CASSVPGTGLEKLFF